These T cell receptor beta chains were read from a single sample in a study of T cell repertoires in cytomegalovirus infection. TCRdb ran MiXCR on the reads and lists one entry per CDR3 protein. Of about 220,000 distinct CDR3 sequences listed, 38% are singletons. Their antigens remain unidentified. The sample in question was CD8+ T cells from cultured PBMCs, obtained from culture after CMV antigen stimulation. These receptor sequences come from a human donor in good health (CMV status not recorded). Some clones in this sample may be carry-over from other donors' samples. Each CDR3 is given with its conserved first and last residue. Fields, in order: V gene, D gene, clone size, J gene, CDR3 DNA, CDR3 protein. D genes are given only for firm matches. Rows may omit the clone size; those that give it use once, few, many or a size class.

TRBV27	.	.	TRBJ2-5	TGTGCCAGCAGTTCGACCCGACAGGCCGGGCGGACCCAGTACTTC	CASSSTRQAGRTQYF
TRBV7-9	.	.	TRBJ2-1	TGTGCCACCAACCGGGCATCTGAGGGGGGGCTGTATGAGCAGTTCTTC	CATNRASEGGLYEQFF
TRBV10-3	.	.	TRBJ1-1	TGTGCCATCAGTGAGCGGCCAGGCCCCAACACTGAAGCTTTCTTT	CAISERPGPNTEAFF
TRBV7-9	.	.	TRBJ2-1	TGTGCCAGCAGCTTAGCGAGGGAACGGGGTGAGCAGTTCTTC	CASSLARERGEQFF
TRBV7-6	.	many	TRBJ2-2	TGTGCCAGCAGCTTAGCGTCGCTAGCAACCGGGGAGCTGTTTTTT	CASSLASLATGELFF
TRBV18	TRBD2	once	TRBJ2-7	TGTGCCAGCTCACCGGATACTAGCGACGAGCAGTACTTC	CASSPDTSDEQYF
TRBV4-1	.	.	TRBJ2-1	TGCGCCAGCAGCCAAGACAGGACAGCCTTTTACAATGAGCAGTTCTTC	CASSQDRTAFYNEQFF
TRBV20-1	TRBD1	few	TRBJ1-5	TGCAGTGCTAGAGGCCCCGGGGGACAGGGGGACCCCAATCAGCCCCAGCATTTT	CSARGPGGQGDPNQPQHF
TRBV27	.	.	TRBJ1-6	TGTGCCAGCAGTCCCACGCTGAGCTCCTATAATTCACCCCTCCACTTT	CASSPTLSSYNSPLHF
TRBV12-3/TRBV12-4	TRBD2	few	TRBJ2-7	TGTGCCAGCAGTCCGGCTCGAACTAGCGGGGCAACCTACGAGCAGTACTTC	CASSPARTSGATYEQYF
TRBV12-3/TRBV12-4	TRBD1	few	TRBJ1-6	TGTGCCAGCAGTGCGAACAGGGGTGGTTCACCCCTCCACTTT	CASSANRGGSPLHF
TRBV7-8	.	many	TRBJ2-3	TGTGCCAGCAGCCTCAAGAGGCTCACAGATACGCAGTATTTT	CASSLKRLTDTQYF
TRBV7-6	.	.	TRBJ2-7	TGTGCCAGCAGCCCCGACAGGTACGAGCAGTACTTC	CASSPDRYEQYF
TRBV12-3/TRBV12-4	TRBD1	many	TRBJ1-1	TGTGCCAGCAGTTACGGACAGGGCCCTATTTTGAACACTGAAGCTTTCTTT	CASSYGQGPILNTEAFF
TRBV29-1	TRBD2	.	TRBJ2-7	TGCAGCGTTGAAGATGGACTAGCGGGGGCCTACGAGCAGTACTTC	CSVEDGLAGAYEQYF